The text below deals with one T cell receptor (beta chain). The antigen is undetermined. This specimen comes from a study of cytomegalovirus exposure and HLA in healthy donors. Background on the study: HLA-typed donors were the source of about 85 million unique TCRs held in an early data release.

Though probably carrying unrecorded immune exposures, donors were nominally healthy at sampling. PCR amplification relied on 60 Vbeta primers (plus 13 Jbeta primers). Assay used: immunoSEQ multiplex PCR; TCRdb lists only in-frame clones, some missing. The sample lists under 200,000 clones, 65% to 70% occurring once. Points from the study as a whole: Both high specificity and high sensitivity reportedly marked the classifier's diagnosis of cytomegalovirus status. Analyzed later, most CMV-associated TCR beta chains appeared HLA-restricted.

With 1 base removed from V and 3 bases from J, the gap between germline ends came to 12 bases. The CDR3 contains 16 residues. The germline V gene has CDR1 LNHNV and CDR2 YYDKDF (reference sequence). The source of this sequence is a woman between 18 and 29 years old in good health and CMV-seropositive. The specimen was PBMCs. V and J are TRBV15 and TRBJ1-4; no clear D gene. The CDR3 loop reads CATSRVSGLANEKLFF. CDR3 bases: TGTGCCACCAGCAGAGTATCAGGCTTAGCTAATGAAAAACTGTTTTTT. Looking up the rest from reference TRBV15 and TRBJ1-4 gives the full variable domain: DAMVIQNPRYQVTQFGKPVTLSCSQTLNHNVMYWYQQKSSQAPKLLFHYYDKDFNNEADTPDNFQSRRPNTSFCFLDIRSPGLGDTAMYLCATSRVSGLANEKLFFGSGTQLSVL.